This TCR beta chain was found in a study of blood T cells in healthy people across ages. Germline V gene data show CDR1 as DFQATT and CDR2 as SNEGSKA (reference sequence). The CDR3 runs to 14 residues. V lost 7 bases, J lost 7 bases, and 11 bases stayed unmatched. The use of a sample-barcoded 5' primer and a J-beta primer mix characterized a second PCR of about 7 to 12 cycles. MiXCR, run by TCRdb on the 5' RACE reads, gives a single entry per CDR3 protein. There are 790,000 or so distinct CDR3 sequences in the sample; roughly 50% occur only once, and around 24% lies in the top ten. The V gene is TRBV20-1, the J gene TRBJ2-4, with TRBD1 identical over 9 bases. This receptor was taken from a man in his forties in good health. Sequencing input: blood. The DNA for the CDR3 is TGCAGTGTCCGCGGACAGGGGCAAGCGAACATTCAGTACTTC. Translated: CSVRGQGQANIQYF.